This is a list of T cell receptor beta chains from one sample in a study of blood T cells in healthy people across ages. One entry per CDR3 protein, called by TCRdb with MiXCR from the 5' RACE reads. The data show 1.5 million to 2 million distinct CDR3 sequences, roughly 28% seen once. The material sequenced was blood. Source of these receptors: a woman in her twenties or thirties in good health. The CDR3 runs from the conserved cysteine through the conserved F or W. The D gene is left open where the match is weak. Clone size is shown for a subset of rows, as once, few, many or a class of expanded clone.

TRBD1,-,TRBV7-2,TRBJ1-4,CASSYNRGRAEKLFF,TGTGCCAGCAGCTACAACAGGGGGCGCGCTGAAAAACTGTTTTTT
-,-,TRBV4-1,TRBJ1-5,CASSQDDSPDGNQPQHF,TGCGCCAGCAGCCAAGATGACAGCCCCGACGGCAATCAGCCCCAGCATTTT
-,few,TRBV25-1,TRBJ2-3,CASSEGRSTDTQYF,TGTGCCAGCAGTGAGGGCCGAAGCACAGATACGCAGTATTTT
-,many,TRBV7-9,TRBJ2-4,CASSLTNIQYF,TGTGCCAGCAGCTTGACAAACATTCAGTACTTC
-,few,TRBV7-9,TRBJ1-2,CASSVQEGGYTF,TGTGCCAGCAGCGTACAAGAAGGTGGCTACACCTTC
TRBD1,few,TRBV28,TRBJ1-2,CASTRQGAAGYGYTF,TGTGCCAGCACCCGACAGGGGGCGGCCGGGTATGGCTACACCTTC
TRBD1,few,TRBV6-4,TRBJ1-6,CASSDRAAGGSPLHF,TGTGCCAGCAGTGACCGTGCGGCAGGGGGGTCACCCCTCCACTTT
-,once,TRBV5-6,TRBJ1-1,CASSSFMGGAGTEACF,TGTGCCAGCAGCTCCTTTATGGGAGGGGCAGGCACTGAAGCTTGCTTT
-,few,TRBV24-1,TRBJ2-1,CATTGGPTYNEQFF,TGTGCCACCACCGGGGGGCCTACCTACAATGAGCAGTTCTTC
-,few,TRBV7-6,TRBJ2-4,CASSARGTKNIQYF,TGTGCCAGCAGCGCTCGGGGGACTAAAAACATTCAGTACTTC
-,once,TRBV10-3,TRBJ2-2,CAISDGNAGERFF,TGTGCCATCAGTGATGGGAACGCCGGGGAGCGGTTTTTT
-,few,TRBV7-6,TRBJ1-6,CASSTGTSVGSPLHF,TGTGCCAGCAGCACAGGGACATCGGTGGGCTCACCCCTCCACTTT
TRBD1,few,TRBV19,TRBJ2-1,CASSIDRQGVSDEQFF,TGTGCCAGTAGTATAGATCGGCAGGGGGTTTCGGATGAGCAGTTCTTC
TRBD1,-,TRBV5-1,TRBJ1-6,CASSLVSGGFSYNSPLHF,TGCGCCAGCAGCTTGGTCTCAGGGGGCTTCTCCTATAATTCACCCCTCCACTTT
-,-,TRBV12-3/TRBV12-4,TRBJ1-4,CASSFNRGSNEKLFF,TGTGCCAGCTCTTTTAATCGGGGCAGTAATGAAAAACTGTTTTTT
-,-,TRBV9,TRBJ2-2,CASSVAGGYTGELFF,TGTGCCAGCAGCGTAGCTGGAGGGTACACCGGGGAGCTGTTTTTT
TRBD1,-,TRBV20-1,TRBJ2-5,CSASFQGVYNEQYF,TGCAGTGCTAGTTTTCAGGGGGTCTACAATGAGCAGTACTTC
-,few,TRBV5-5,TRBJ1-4,CASSLAGNGEKLFF,TGTGCCAGCAGCTTGGCGGGGAACGGTGAAAAACTGTTTTTT
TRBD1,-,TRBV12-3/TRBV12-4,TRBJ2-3,CASSQSGGTGGIDAQYF,TGTGCCAGCAGCCAATCGGGCGGGACAGGGGGCATAGATGCGCAGTATTTT
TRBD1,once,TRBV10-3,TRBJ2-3,CAISETLSQGAQTDTQYF,TGTGCCATCAGTGAAACCCTTTCACAGGGGGCGCAGACGGATACGCAGTATTTT
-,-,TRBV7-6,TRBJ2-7,CASSSRRGRTYEQYF,TGTGCCAGCAGCTCTAGACGGGGCAGGACCTACGAGCAGTACTTC
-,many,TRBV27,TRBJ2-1,CASLGTAYNEQFF,TGTGCCAGCCTTGGGACTGCGTACAATGAGCAGTTCTTC
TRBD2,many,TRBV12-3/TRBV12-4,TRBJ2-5,CASSPRLAGETQYF,TGTGCCAGCAGTCCGAGACTAGCCGGAGAGACCCAGTACTTC
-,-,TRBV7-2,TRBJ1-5,CASSLEAGPQHF,TGTGCCAGCAGCTTAGAAGCCGGGCCCCAGCATTTT
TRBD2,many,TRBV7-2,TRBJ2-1,CASSPQRGTYNEQFF,TGTGCCAGCAGCCCGCAGCGGGGGACCTACAATGAGCAGTTCTTC
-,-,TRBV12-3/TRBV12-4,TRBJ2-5,CASSPNRAALGTQYF,TGTGCCAGCAGCCCTAATCGGGCCGCCCTAGGGACCCAGTACTTC
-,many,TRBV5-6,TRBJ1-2,CASSAIGAPDGYTF,TGTGCCAGCAGCGCGATAGGGGCCCCTGATGGCTACACCTTC